The T cell receptor beta chain under discussion was sequenced for a study of beta chain features in type 1 diabetes. With 3 bases removed from V and 8 bases from J, the gap between germline ends came to 14 bases. Germline V CDR1 and CDR2: SGHDT, YYEEEE. The CDR3 loop spans 14 amino acids. As every portion of the isolated RNA was reverse transcribed, the sequencing read expressed TCRB transcripts. The data were produced by immunoSEQ multiplex PCR, yet TCRdb's version contains in-frame clones alone and is incomplete. Of some 350,000 clones listed, roughly 14% are singletons. As for this clone: Its specificity is unknown.

Overall study findings and caveats: TCRB CDR3 length was moderately but significantly reduced in all four CD4+ subsets of Type 1 diabetes patients.

What was sequenced was naive CD4+ T cells from blood. The TCR sequence derives from a young woman with type 1 diabetes. The rearrangement links TRBV5-6 to TRBJ1-4, with D possibly being TRBD1 (6 bases). The CDR3 bases are TGTGCCAGCAGCTACGCAGGGGATGCGGAAAAACTGTTTTTT. Translating gives CASSYAGDAEKLFF.